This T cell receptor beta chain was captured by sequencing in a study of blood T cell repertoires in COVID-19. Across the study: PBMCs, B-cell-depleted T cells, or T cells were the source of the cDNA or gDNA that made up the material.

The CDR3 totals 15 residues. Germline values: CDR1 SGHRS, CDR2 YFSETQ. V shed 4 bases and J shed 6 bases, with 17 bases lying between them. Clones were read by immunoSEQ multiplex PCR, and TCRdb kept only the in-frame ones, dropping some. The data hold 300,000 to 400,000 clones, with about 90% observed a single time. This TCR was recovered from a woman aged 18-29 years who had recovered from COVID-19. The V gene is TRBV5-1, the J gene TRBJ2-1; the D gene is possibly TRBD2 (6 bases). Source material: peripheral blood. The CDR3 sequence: CASSPEAGWLNEQFF. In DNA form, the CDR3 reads TGCGCCAGCAGCCCCGAAGCGGGCTGGCTCAATGAGCAGTTCTTC.